The next 3 T cell receptor beta chains were all read from a single sample in a study of tumor-infiltrating lymphocytes in primary liver carcinoma (TCRdb year 2017). TCRdb shows the sequencer as Illumina HiSeq 2500. Using a constant-region primer and ProtoScript II reverse transcriptase, TCRbeta-specific cDNA was reverse-transcribed from around 520 ng total RNA. Three nested multiplex PCR rounds, following a slightly modified ARM-PCR procedure, were used to build the TCRbeta libraries. Multiplex TRBV1-TRBV30 forward primers and a Cbeta reverse primer were used in the first two PCR rounds, each of which was run for around 10 cycles. TCRdb reprocessed the public reads (quality trimming at Q25 with fastp, clone calling with MiXCR) and kept in-frame beta chains. One record per CDR3 amino acid sequence lists the most common genes and DNA. The table for this sample lists tens of thousands of distinct CDR3 sequences; about 70% of them were counted only once. 25% to 30% of the sample belongs to the ten largest clones.

Total RNA and DNA were co-extracted without cell sorting from roughly 20-30 mg of bulk tissue using the AllPrep DNA/RNA mini kit. Sequenced material: liver tumor tissue from sampling region 4. The cell subset or site label for this specimen denotes: tumor region T4, right-lateral pole. The receptors originated from a man in his forties or fifties with primary liver carcinoma and hepatitis B virus infection.

To note about this clonotype: The CDR3 end shows no conserved phenylalanine or tryptophan, and so a read error is likely. DNA for the CDR3: TGTGCCATCAGCGAGTCGGGGTCCTACGAGCAGTACCTC. It is translated as CAISESGSYEQYL. The chain combines TRBV10-3 with TRBJ2-7, with D perhaps matching TRBD2 (5 bases). Germline assignment: CDR1 ENHRY and CDR2 SYGVKD. There are 13 residues in the CDR3.

Worth noting for this clonotype: The junction departs from germline at one end; a sequencing error may be responsible. This chain connects TRBV11-2 to TRBJ2-3, with D possibly being TRBD2 (6 bases). This CDR3 has 14 amino acids. CDR1 and CDR2 (germline): SGHAT, FQNNGV. CDR3 coding DNA: TGCGCCGGAGGGGCACGGGAGCCCGCAGATACACATTATTTT. Its protein product is CAGGAREPADTHYF.

DNA of the CDR3: TGTGCCAGTAGTAGAGTAGCGGCCCGAGGCGCCTACAATGAGCAGTTCTTC. Its translation: CASSRVAARGAYNEQFF. The chain is built from TRBV19 and TRBJ2-1; possible D gene TRBD2, 6 bases. The CDR3 runs to 17 residues. V was pared by 4 bases and J by 2 bases, with 18 bases between. CDR1 and CDR2 from the germline V gene are LNHDA and SQIVND (reference sequence).